The 15 T cell receptor beta chains below come from one sample, sequenced in a study of T cells in Graves' hyperthyroidism and ophthalmopathy (dated by TCRdb to between 2019 and 2020). The library relied on multiplex PCR. Instrument used: Illumina HiSeq 2000. The TCR beta CDR3 regions were amplified from RNA transcripts. A first-round RT-PCR of the TCR CDR3 used the HTBI primer set with the Qiagen OneStep RT-PCR kit. The raw public reads went through TCRdb reprocessing: fastp at Q25, MiXCR clone calling, in-frame beta chains kept. Here each entry gathers all rows of one CDR3 protein and keeps the most common genes and DNA. The sample contains some 740,000 distinct CDR3 sequences, about 14% of them found a single time. The top ten clonotypes cover roughly a tenth of the sample. The sequencing sample was made of blood. These receptors originate from a woman between 18 and 29 years old with Graves' hyperthyroidism.

This clonotype was detected ten times or more. The genes are TRBV20-1 and TRBJ2-7; a weak D match, TRBD1 (5 bases). Trimming took 5 bases from V and 2 from J, leaving 10 bases between them. The CDR3 contains 12 residues. Germline V gives CDR1 DFQATT, CDR2 SNEGSKA (reference sequence). CDR3 DNA: TGCAGTGCTCCACAGGAAACCTACGAGCAGTACTTC. Its protein is CSAPQETYEQYF.

This clonotype was picked up many times. V and J are TRBV20-1 and TRBJ1-2; D unresolved. The germline V gene encodes CDR1 DFQATT and CDR2 SNEGSKA (reference sequence). V gave up 5 bases and J gave up 2 bases, with 6 bases separating them. This CDR3 region has 11 residues. CDR3 sequence: CSAPENYGYTF. CDR3 DNA sequence: TGCAGTGCTCCAGAGAACTATGGCTACACCTTC.

Comments on this clonotype: One end of the junction varies from germline; a read error may be responsible. This chain connects TRBV2 to TRBJ1-1; D is undetermined. Looked up from germline, CDR1 is SNHLY and CDR2 is FYNNEI. The CDR3 spans 14 residues. CDR3: CASTEVGGRTEAFF. In DNA, the CDR3 is TGTGCCAGCACTGAAGTTGGCGGACGGACTGAAGCTTTCTTT.

In this sample, this clonotype turned up many times. The genes are TRBV12-3 or TRBV12-4 and TRBJ2-1; 10 bases agree with TRBD2. With V trimmed by 5 bases and J by 7 bases, 2 bases remained unmatched. This CDR3 is 13 amino acids long. The CDR3 loop reads CASSSGRENEQFF. CDR3 nucleotide sequence: TGTGCCAGCAGTAGCGGGAGGGAAAATGAGCAGTTCTTC.

This clonotype has ten or more counts. The chain carries TRBV7-2 and TRBJ2-3; 7 bases line up with TRBD2. Germline values: CDR1 SGHTA, CDR2 FQGNSA. With 1 base clipped from V and 0 bases from J, the junction kept 1 base outside the gene matches. This CDR3 contains 15 residues. CDR3 DNA: TGTGCCAGCAGCTTAGGCGGGAGAAGCACAGATACGCAGTATTTT. Translated, it gives CASSLGGRSTDTQYF. The complete variable domain, with remaining parts taken from reference TRBV7-2 and TRBJ2-3, reads GAGVSQSPSNKVTEKGKDVELRCDPISGHTALYWYRQSLGQGLEFLIYFQGNSAPDKSGLPSDRFSAERTGGSVSTLTIQRTQQEDSAVYLCASSLGGRSTDTQYFGPGTRLTVL.

The table lists this clonotype with a few counts. The CDR3 sequence: CSALSQDTQYF. CDR3 nucleotide sequence: TGCAGTGCTCTAAGTCAGGATACGCAGTATTTT. The chain joins TRBV20-1 to TRBJ2-3; no reliable D call. V was cut by 5 bases and J by 6 bases, with 9 bases left in between. Germline assignment: CDR1 DFQATT and CDR2 SNEGSKA (reference sequence). The CDR3 spans 11 residues.

In regard to this clonotype: A single base separates this from a much larger clone, so it may be a read error. The chain is built from TRBV11-2 and TRBJ2-7; TRBD2 aligns across 14 bases. The CDR3 is 16 amino acids. V was clipped by 4 bases and J by 2 bases; unmatched bases: 4. Germline V gene sequence: CDR1 SGHAT, CDR2 FQNNGV. CDR3 in amino acids: CASSSRLAGGTYEQYF. As DNA, the CDR3 is TGTGCCAGCAGCTCGAGACTAGCGGGAGGGACCTACGAGCAGTACTTC. The full variable domain, rest sourced from reference TRBV11-2 and TRBJ2-7, is EAGVAQSPRYKIIEKRQSVAFWCNPISGHATLYWYQQILGQGPKLLIQFQNNGVVDDSQLPKDRFSAERLKGVDSTLKIQPAKLEDSAVYLCASSSRLAGGTYEQYFGPGTRLTVT.

In this sample, this clonotype turned up a few times. V gene TRBV9 combines with J gene TRBJ2-3, with D maybe TRBD2 (6 bases). CDR1 and CDR2 (germline): SGDLS, YYNGEE. The CDR3 contains 16 residues. The ends were cut back, 0 bases at V and 4 bases at J, with 15 bases in the middle. The CDR3 nucleotides are TGTGCCAGCAGCGTAGGTTTCGGGAGTATCGCAGATACGCAGTATTTT. Residues: CASSVGFGSIADTQYF.

The rearrangement joins TRBV7-3 to TRBJ2-1; TRBD1 agrees at 8 bases. Per germline, CDR1 SGHTA and CDR2 FQGTGA. CDR3 length equals 15 residues. The trim removed 5 bases at V and 7 bases at J, leaving 10 bases unmatched. CDR3 sequence: CASSATGESWNEQFF. CDR3 in DNA: TGTGCCAGCAGCGCGACAGGGGAAAGTTGGAATGAGCAGTTCTTC.

This clonotype was counted ten times or more. The chain carries TRBV20-1 and TRBJ1-3; no reliable D call. V was pared by 1 base and J by 2 bases, with 9 bases between. The CDR3 runs to 14 residues. The germline V gene has CDR1 DFQATT and CDR2 SNEGSKA (reference sequence). The CDR3 sequence: CSARAIIPGNTIYF. The CDR3 nucleotides read TGCAGTGCTAGAGCGATAATCCCTGGAAACACCATATATTTT.

This clonotype was seen many times. The chain links TRBV6-1 to TRBJ2-7; either TRBD1 or TRBD2 may fit D (7 bases each). The germline V and J ends were trimmed by 7 bases and 6 bases, with 16 bases remaining between them. The CDR3 has 13 residues. In germline, CDR1 is MNHNS, CDR2 SASEGT. The CDR3 DNA reads TGTGCCAGCACAGGGGGGGTGGTTTCCGAGCAGTACTTC. Encoded protein: CASTGGVVSEQYF.

This sequence joins TRBV5-1 and TRBJ1-2, with D perhaps TRBD1 (5 bases). CDR3 size: 14 residues. The ends were cut back, 2 bases at V and 3 bases at J, with 11 bases in the middle. The germline gives CDR1 SGHRS, CDR2 YFSETQ. The CDR3 protein is CASSFLTTDYGYTF. The CDR3 coding sequence is TGCGCCAGCAGCTTCTTAACGACAGACTATGGCTACACCTTC. Full variable domain (outside the CDR3, taken from reference TRBV5-1 and TRBJ1-2): KAGVTQTPRYLIKTRGQQVTLSCSPISGHRSVSWYQQTPGQGLQFLFEYFSETQRNKGNFPGRFSGRQFSNSRSEMNVSTLELGDSALYLCASSFLTTDYGYTFGSGTRLTVV.

This clonotype was found many times. The rearrangement uses TRBV7-3 and TRBJ1-1; D gene unclear. The germline V gene encodes CDR1 SGHTA and CDR2 FQGTGA. The CDR3 runs 15 residues. Between the trimmed V and J ends, which lost 0 bases and 1 base, there was a span of 9 bases. In nucleotides, the CDR3 is TGTGCCAGCAGCTTAACTGTCGGAGGGAACACTGAAGCTTTCTTT. Its protein is CASSLTVGGNTEAFF. Using reference TRBV7-3 and TRBJ1-1 for the parts outside the CDR3, the full variable domain is GAGVSQTPSNKVTEKGKYVELRCDPISGHTALYWYRQSLGQGPEFLIYFQGTGAADDSGLPNDRFFAVRPEGSVSTLKIQRTERGDSAVYLCASSLTVGGNTEAFFGQGTRLTVV.

This clonotype was observed a few times. The chain links TRBV10-3 to TRBJ1-2; 11 nucleotides align to TRBD1. With 2 bases clipped from V and 4 bases from J, the junction kept 6 bases outside the gene matches. There are 16 residues in the CDR3. Per germline, CDR1 ENHRY and CDR2 SYGVKD. The chain's CDR3 is CAISEAGQGAFYGYTF. Written as DNA, the CDR3 is TGTGCCATCAGTGAGGCCGGACAGGGGGCTTTCTATGGCTACACCTTC.

In its sample, this clonotype was seen many times. V gene TRBV6-2 or TRBV6-3 combines with J gene TRBJ2-2, with a weak D call TRBD1 (6 bases). Trimming pared 6 bases from V and 5 bases from J, leaving 19 bases between. Germline values: CDR1 MNHEY, CDR2 SVGEGT. The CDR3 loop spans 16 amino acids. Here the CDR3 DNA reads TGTGCCAGCAGGCCCGGGGCACAGGGTGTGACCGGGGAGCTGTTTTTT. This codes for CASRPGAQGVTGELFF.